The rows below give T cell receptor beta chains drawn from one sample of a study of T cell responses to AZD1222 COVID-19 vaccine. Measured with immunoSEQ multiplex PCR; TCRdb has only the in-frame clones, and not every one. The data contain 110,000 or so clones, about nine tenths of them singletons. The material was peripheral blood, obtained 28 days after the second AZD1222 dose. All receptors derive from an adult who received the AZD1222 COVID-19 vaccine. Both conserved end residues are part of each CDR3. Fields, in order: D gene, J gene, V gene, CDR3 protein. D genes are given only for firm matches.

D: NA
J: TRBJ1-3
V: TRBV7-2
CDR3: CASSLKGSSSTGNTIYF

D: NA
J: TRBJ1-1
V: TRBV7-3
CDR3: CASRDRPNTEAFF

D: NA
J: TRBJ1-1
V: TRBV14
CDR3: CASSQGAGVNTEAFF

D: NA
J: TRBJ2-3
V: TRBV6-5
CDR3: CASSQRQYTDTQYF

D: NA
J: TRBJ1-3
V: TRBV4-3
CDR3: CASSQDLGGRNTIYF

D: TRBD2
J: TRBJ2-1
V: TRBV4-1
CDR3: CASSQELAGGFNEQFF

D: TRBD1
J: TRBJ1-5
V: TRBV19
CDR3: CASSTAGQAFRHSSPQHF

D: NA
J: TRBJ2-2
V: TRBV7-8
CDR3: CASSLWSSGNTGELFF

D: NA
J: TRBJ1-2
V: TRBV6-5
CDR3: CASSQDGDYGYTF

D: TRBD1
J: TRBJ2-5
V: TRBV11-1
CDR3: CASSLDRETQYF

D: NA
J: TRBJ2-3
V: TRBV12-3/TRBV12-4
CDR3: CASSPGLGASQYF

D: NA
J: TRBJ2-7
V: TRBV7-9
CDR3: CASSPRGGRSSYEQYF

D: NA
J: TRBJ1-1
V: TRBV5-6
CDR3: CASSLNTEAFF

D: NA
J: TRBJ2-3
V: TRBV3-1/TRBV3-2
CDR3: CASSQNPGDTQYF

D: TRBD2
J: TRBJ2-3
V: TRBV5-1
CDR3: CASSLARGVGTDTQYF

D: NA
J: TRBJ1-1
V: TRBV11-2
CDR3: CASSLGYSNTEAFF